The 27 T cell receptor beta chains below were found in one sample sequenced in a study of molecular identifiers for immune sequencing clone quantification. MiXCR, run by TCRdb on the PCR reads, gives a single entry per CDR3 protein. In the table there are under 800,000 distinct CDR3 sequences, 25% of which are singletons. Sequenced: naive CD8+ T cells from blood, with Jurkat cell RNA spiked in. Subset: FACS-sorted CD8+CD4-CCR7+CD45RA+ naive T cells. These receptor sequences come from a human donor in good health. Some libraries in this study had Jurkat cell RNA spiked in.

This clonotype was seen repeatedly, ten times or more. This sequence joins TRBV12-3 or TRBV12-4 and TRBJ2-1; D ambiguous. The CDR3 has 13 residues. V was clipped by 5 bases and J by 12 bases, with 17 bases between them. The CDR3 spells CASSAGSRVWQFF. CDR3 in DNA: TGTGCCAGCAGTGCCGGGTCCCGGGTATGGCAGTTCTTC.

The table lists this clonotype with many counts. This chain joins TRBV5-1 and TRBJ2-7; 10 positions agree with TRBD1. V gave up 0 bases and J gave up 2 bases; unmatched junction bases: 2. Germline V gene data show CDR1 as SGHRS and CDR2 as YFSETQ. The CDR3 contains 15 residues. The CDR3, as DNA: TGCGCCAGCAGCTTGGAGGACAGGGGGGCCTACGAGCAGTACTTC. Residues: CASSLEDRGAYEQYF.

This clonotype has just a few counts. The rearrangement uses TRBV4-1 and TRBJ2-3, with TRBD1 identical over 10 bases. The CDR3 is 16 residues long. Germline CDR1 reads MGHRA; CDR2 reads YSYEKL. V was pared by 0 bases and J by 3 bases, with 3 bases of the junction left unmatched. The CDR3 DNA is TGCGCCAGCAGCCAAGAAGGGACAGGGGTTACAGATACGCAGTATTTT. It codes for CASSQEGTGVTDTQYF.

This clonotype was seen ten or more times. The chain is built from TRBV9 and TRBJ2-5, with 8 nucleotides matching TRBD2. In germline, CDR1 is SGDLS, CDR2 YYNGEE. The CDR3 contains 14 residues. V lost 0 bases to trimming and J lost 5 bases; unmatched junction nucleotides: 3. CDR3 residues: CASSVGAGDETQYF. As DNA, the CDR3 is TGTGCCAGCAGCGTAGGAGCGGGGGATGAGACCCAGTACTTC.

Comments on this clonotype: A read error may produce the germline difference seen at one junction end. The V call is TRBV28, the J call TRBJ2-5; D might be TRBD1 or TRBD2, each matching 6 bases. The V gene's germline CDR1 is MDHEN and CDR2 SYDVKM. The CDR3 consists of 14 residues. The DNA of the CDR3 is TGTACCAGCAGACCCAGGGGAGGTTGGGAGACCCAGTACTTC. It specifies CTSRPRGGWETQYF.

As for this clonotype: With a much larger clone just one base away, this may be a read error. This chain joins TRBV7-9 and TRBJ2-3; 10 bases line up with TRBD2. Trimming at V came to 5 bases and at J to 2 bases, leaving 4 bases not matched to a gene. The CDR3 is 15 amino acids. In germline, CDR1 is SEHNR, CDR2 FQNEAQ (reference sequence). The CDR3 DNA follows: TGTGCCAGCAGCCATCTAGCGGGAGCCACAGATACGCAGTATTTT. Encoded protein: CASSHLAGATDTQYF.

The rearrangement uses TRBV13 and TRBJ2-7; weak D call: TRBD2 (6 bases). The CDR3 consists of 16 residues. The ends were cut back, 5 bases at V and 3 bases at J, with 20 bases in the middle. CDR1 is PRHDT, CDR2 FYEKMQ, per germline (reference sequence). The CDR3 sequence is CASSLGGEPGDYEQYF. For the CDR3, the DNA is TGTGCCAGCAGCCTCGGAGGGGAGCCTGGGGACTACGAGCAGTACTTC.

Of note for this clonotype: Since a much larger clone is just one base distant, this may be a read error. This chain connects TRBV12-3 or TRBV12-4 to TRBJ1-1; D gene unclear. CDR3 length equals 12 residues. DNA for the CDR3: TGTACCAGCAGTTTACACGGCCTTGAAGCTTTCTTT. Translating it yields CTSSLHGLEAFF.

Worth noting for this clonotype: The CDR3 end shows no conserved phenylalanine or tryptophan, and so a read error is likely. This chain connects TRBV6-5 to TRBJ1-1; 8 bases line up with TRBD1. This CDR3 has 16 amino acids. Germline V gene sequence: CDR1 MNHEY, CDR2 SVGAGI. The junction had 6 bases not matched to a gene; V was cut back by 3 bases and J by 0 bases. The CDR3 sequence: CASSYSAGGLNTEAFL. The CDR3, as DNA: TGTGCCAGCAGTTATTCTGCAGGGGGCCTGAACACTGAAGCTTTCCTT.

This clonotype was seen repeatedly, ten times or more. This sequence joins TRBV29-1 and TRBJ2-3, with D possibly matching TRBD2 (6 bases). The CDR3 is 12 residues long. Germline V gene lookup returns CDR1 SQVTM and CDR2 ANQGSEA. The V end lost 6 bases, the J end lost 4 bases, and 11 bases lay between the germline ends. This chain's CDR3 is CSVSREADTQYF. CDR3 in DNA: TGCAGCGTCTCGCGGGAAGCAGATACGCAGTATTTT.

At least ten counts were recorded for this clonotype. This chain joins TRBV19 and TRBJ2-3; D gene ambiguous. Germline V gives CDR1 LNHDA, CDR2 SQIVND (reference sequence). This CDR3 spans 15 amino acids. V dropped 4 bases and J dropped 1 base, with 12 bases sitting between them. CDR3 nucleotides: TGTGCCAGTAGTACCGACACATTCGGCACAGATACGCAGTATTTT. Its protein is CASSTDTFGTDTQYF.

For this clonotype: With a much larger clone just one base away, this may be a read error. V gene TRBV4-3 combines with J gene TRBJ2-7, with 7 nucleotides matching TRBD1. CDR3 size: 14 residues. The J segment lost 5 bases and the V segment lost 4 bases, leaving 8 bases of the junction unmatched. The germline gives CDR1 LGHNA, CDR2 YSLEER. CDR3 nucleotide sequence: TGCGCCAGCAGCCCAAGGGCAGGGGGAGACGAGCAGTACTTC. It specifies CASSPRAGGDEQYF.

The table lists this clonotype with a few counts. The chain carries TRBV10-2 and TRBJ2-3; possible D gene TRBD2, 5 bases. Trimming stripped 3 bases from V and 0 bases from J, with 10 bases between. Germline V gene sequence: CDR1 WSHSY, CDR2 SAAADI. The CDR3 runs to 15 residues. The CDR3 here is CASSDTGDSTDTQYF. As DNA, the CDR3 is TGCGCCAGCAGTGATACCGGGGATAGCACAGATACGCAGTATTTT.

This clonotype appeared a few times. The rearrangement uses TRBV4-1 and TRBJ1-5, with 11 bases that match TRBD1. Trimming removed 0 bases from V and 7 bases from J; junction bases left unmatched: 11. Germline V gives CDR1 MGHRA, CDR2 YSYEKL. CDR3 length equals 18 residues. The CDR3 region has the DNA TGCGCCAGCAGCCAAGAAGGACAGGGGGCAGATTTTAACCAGCCCCAGCATTTT. The encoded protein is CASSQEGQGADFNQPQHF.

This clonotype has a count of ten or more. The rearrangement uses TRBV28 and TRBJ2-3; 12 bases match TRBD2. Trimming removed 6 bases from V and 4 bases from J; junction bases left unmatched: 5. The germline CDR1 and CDR2 sequences are MDHEN and SYDVKM. The CDR3 covers 15 residues. The DNA of the CDR3 is TGTGCCAGCAGCTCTGGGACTAGCGGGTCAGATACGCAGTATTTT. As protein: CASSSGTSGSDTQYF.

This clonotype was found a few times. The rearrangement joins TRBV4-3 to TRBJ1-4; no firm D call. The CDR3 is 18 amino acids. The ends were cut back, 0 bases at V and 7 bases at J, with 21 bases in the middle. Germline values: CDR1 LGHNA, CDR2 YSLEER. This CDR3 is CASSQDQPGDFVGEKLFF. In nucleotides, the CDR3 is TGCGCCAGCAGCCAAGATCAACCCGGGGATTTTGTTGGTGAAAAACTGTTTTTT.

This clonotype was counted ten times or more. The rearrangement joins TRBV7-2 to TRBJ2-1; D not certain. The CDR3 spans 15 residues. Germline CDR1 is SGHTA and CDR2 is FQGNSA. With 0 bases removed from V and 2 bases from J, the gap between germline ends came to 8 bases. The CDR3 coding sequence is TGTGCCAGCAGCTTAGCGAAGGAAACCTACAATGAGCAGTTCTTC. The encoded protein is CASSLAKETYNEQFF.

This clonotype was detected ten times or more. The junction does not match germline at one end; this may be a read error. V and J are TRBV7-7 and TRBJ2-3, with D uncertain. Germline assignment: CDR1 SSHAT and CDR2 FNYEAQ (reference sequence). This CDR3 is built from 17 residues. The CDR3: CASSLSPGSIFTDTQYF. The CDR3 DNA sequence: TGTGCTAGCAGCTTATCGCCCGGGTCGATTTTCACAGATACGCAGTATTTT.

V is TRBV12-3 or TRBV12-4 and J is TRBJ2-5, with D perhaps matching TRBD2 (6 bases). The V end was cut by 5 bases, the J end by 4 bases, with 17 bases between. The CDR3 runs to 15 residues. CDR3 DNA: TGTGCCAGCAGTACCTCCGGGGGTATGGTAGAGACCCAGTACTTC. It is translated as CASSTSGGMVETQYF.

This clonotype appeared a few times. The chain is built from TRBV7-2 and TRBJ2-7; 10 nucleotides align to TRBD2. Germline CDR1 and CDR2: SGHTA and FQGNSA. Trimming removed 4 bases from V and 0 bases from J; junction bases left unmatched: 3. CDR3 length equals 15 residues. DNA for the CDR3: TGTGCCAGCAGCTGGACTAGCGGACGCTCCTACGAGCAGTACTTC. Translated: CASSWTSGRSYEQYF.

At least ten counts were recorded for this clonotype. V usage is TRBV7-8 and J usage is TRBJ2-6; TRBD2 is a possible D gene (5 bases). The V end lost 5 bases, the J end lost 2 bases, and 10 bases lay between the germline ends. This CDR3 has 15 amino acids. CDR1 is SGHVS and CDR2 is FQNEAQ in the germline V gene. The CDR3 loop reads CASSPREAGANVLTF. The DNA for the CDR3 is TGTGCCAGCAGCCCCCGGGAAGCTGGGGCCAACGTCCTGACTTTC. Complete variable domain (other parts from reference TRBV7-8 and TRBJ2-6): GAGVSQSPRYKVAKRGQDVALRCDPISGHVSLFWYQQALGQGPEFLTYFQNEAQLDKSGLPSDRFFAERPEGSVSTLKIQRTQQEDSAVYLCASSPREAGANVLTFGAGSRLTVL.

This clonotype was observed a handful of times. The V and J genes are TRBV27 and TRBJ2-3; TRBD2 matches 9 bases. V trimming: 2 bases; J trimming: 6 bases; junction bases outside the gene matches: 6. This CDR3 has 15 amino acids. Germline CDR1 MNHEY, CDR2 SMNVEV (reference sequence). The CDR3 sequence: CASSLKAGGWDTQYF. CDR3 coding DNA: TGTGCCAGCAGTTTAAAAGCGGGGGGTTGGGATACGCAGTATTTT.

This clonotype was seen a few times. The chain carries TRBV20-1 and TRBJ2-5; no reliable D call. The CDR3 has 13 amino acids. Between the trimmed V and J ends, which lost 0 bases and 0 bases, there was a span of 5 bases. Germline assignment: CDR1 DFQATT and CDR2 SNEGSKA (reference sequence). CDR3 bases: TGCAGTGCTAGAGAGGTCTACCAAGAGACCCAGTACTTC. Translated: CSAREVYQETQYF.

This clonotype occurred many times. This chain joins TRBV4-1 and TRBJ2-7, with TRBD2 as a possible D gene (6 bases). Trimming took off 5 bases at V and 4 bases at J, with 12 bases between the two ends. This CDR3 has 13 residues. Germline V CDR1 and CDR2: MGHRA, YSYEKL. CDR3 nucleotides: TGCGCCAGCAGCTTTGGCGGGGAATACGAGCAGTACTTC. It specifies CASSFGGEYEQYF.

This chain uses TRBV20-1 with TRBJ1-1; D is unclear. The CDR3 totals 13 residues. V was pared by 0 bases and J by 4 bases, with 9 bases between. The germline CDR1 and CDR2 sequences are DFQATT and SNEGSKA (reference sequence). CDR3 sequence (DNA): TGCAGTGCTAGAGATCGGCTGAGCACTGAAGCTTTCTTT. It encodes CSARDRLSTEAFF.

This clonotype has ten or more counts. V usage is TRBV7-9 and J usage is TRBJ1-1; D not resolved. The V gene's germline CDR1 is SEHNR and CDR2 FQNEAQ (reference sequence). Deletions cut 5 bases from V and 7 bases from J, with 14 bases between. This CDR3 comprises 13 residues. In DNA form, the CDR3 reads TGTGCCAGCAGCCCAGCCTTCGGCAGTGAAGCTTTCTTT. Translating it yields CASSPAFGSEAFF.

This sequence joins TRBV6-5 and TRBJ1-3; D might be TRBD1 (5 bases). The V end lost 4 bases, the J end lost 0 bases, and 16 bases lay between the germline ends. Germline V gene sequence: CDR1 MNHEY, CDR2 SVGAGI. CDR3 length equals 17 residues. The CDR3 DNA sequence: TGTGCCAGCAGTTTCTCGGGACTTGAAAGCTCTGGAAACACCATATATTTT. Translating gives CASSFSGLESSGNTIYF.